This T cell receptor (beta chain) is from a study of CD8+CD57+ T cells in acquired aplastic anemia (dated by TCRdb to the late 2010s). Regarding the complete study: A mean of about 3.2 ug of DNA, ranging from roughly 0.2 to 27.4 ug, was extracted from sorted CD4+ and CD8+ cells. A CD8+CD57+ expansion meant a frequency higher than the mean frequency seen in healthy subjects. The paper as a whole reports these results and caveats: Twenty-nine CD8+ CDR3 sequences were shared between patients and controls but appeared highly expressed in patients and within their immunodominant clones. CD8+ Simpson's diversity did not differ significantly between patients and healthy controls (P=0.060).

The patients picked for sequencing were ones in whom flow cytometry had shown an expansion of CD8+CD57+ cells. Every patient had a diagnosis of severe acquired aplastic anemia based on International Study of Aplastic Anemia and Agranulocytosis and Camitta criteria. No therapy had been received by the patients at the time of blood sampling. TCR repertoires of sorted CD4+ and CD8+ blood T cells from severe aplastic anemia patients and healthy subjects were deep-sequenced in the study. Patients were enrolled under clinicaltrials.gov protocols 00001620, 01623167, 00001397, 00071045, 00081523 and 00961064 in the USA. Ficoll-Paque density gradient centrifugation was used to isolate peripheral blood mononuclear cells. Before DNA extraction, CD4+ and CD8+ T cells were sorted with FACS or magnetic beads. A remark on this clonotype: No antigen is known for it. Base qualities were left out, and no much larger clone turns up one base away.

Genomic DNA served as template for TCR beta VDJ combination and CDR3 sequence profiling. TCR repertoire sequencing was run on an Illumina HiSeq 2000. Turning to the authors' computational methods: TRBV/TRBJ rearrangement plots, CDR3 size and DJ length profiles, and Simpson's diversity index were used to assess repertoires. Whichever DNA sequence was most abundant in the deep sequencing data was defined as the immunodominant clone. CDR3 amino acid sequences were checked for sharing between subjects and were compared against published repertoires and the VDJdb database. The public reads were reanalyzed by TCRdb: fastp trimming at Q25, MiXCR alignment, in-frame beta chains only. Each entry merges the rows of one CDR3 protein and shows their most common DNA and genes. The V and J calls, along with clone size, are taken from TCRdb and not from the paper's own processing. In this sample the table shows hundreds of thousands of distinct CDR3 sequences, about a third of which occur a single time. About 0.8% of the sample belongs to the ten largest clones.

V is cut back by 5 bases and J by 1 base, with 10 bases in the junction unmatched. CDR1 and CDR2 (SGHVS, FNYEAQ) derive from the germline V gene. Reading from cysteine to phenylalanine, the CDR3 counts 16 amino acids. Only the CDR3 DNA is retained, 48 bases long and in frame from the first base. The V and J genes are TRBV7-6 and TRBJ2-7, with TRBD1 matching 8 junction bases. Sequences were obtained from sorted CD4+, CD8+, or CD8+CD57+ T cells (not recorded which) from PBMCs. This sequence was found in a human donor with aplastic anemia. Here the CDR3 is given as CASSPAGTGPSYEQYF. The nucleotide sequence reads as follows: TGTGCCAGCAGCCCGGCCGGGACAGGACCGTCCTACGAGCAGTACTTC.